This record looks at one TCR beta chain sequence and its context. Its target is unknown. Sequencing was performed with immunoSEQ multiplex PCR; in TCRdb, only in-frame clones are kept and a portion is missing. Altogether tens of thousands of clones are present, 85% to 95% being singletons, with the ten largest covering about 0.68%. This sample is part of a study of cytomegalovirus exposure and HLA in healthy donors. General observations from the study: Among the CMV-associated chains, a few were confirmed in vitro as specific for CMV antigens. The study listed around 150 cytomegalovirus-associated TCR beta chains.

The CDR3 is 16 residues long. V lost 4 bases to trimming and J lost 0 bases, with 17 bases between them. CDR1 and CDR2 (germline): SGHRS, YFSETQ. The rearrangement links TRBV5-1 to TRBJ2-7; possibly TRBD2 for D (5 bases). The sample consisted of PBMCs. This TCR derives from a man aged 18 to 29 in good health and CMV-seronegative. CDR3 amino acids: CASSAGLVTPSYEQYF. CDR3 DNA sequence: TGCGCCAGCAGCGCGGGTTTAGTGACTCCCTCCTACGAGCAGTACTTC.